One and the same sample provided the 20 T cell receptor beta chains below, sequenced in a study of cytomegalovirus exposure and HLA in healthy donors. Vbeta (60) and Jbeta (13) primers were used in the PCR. Sequencing was performed with immunoSEQ multiplex PCR; in TCRdb, only in-frame clones are kept and a portion is missing. The sample records under 200,000 clones, around 78% being singletons. Specimen: PBMCs. These receptors were collected from a woman aged 30 to 39 in good health and CMV-seropositive.

The J gene is TRBJ2-5, the V gene TRBV4-2; TRBD2 matches at 11 bases. The CDR3 loop spans 17 amino acids. Trimming cost V 4 bases and J 3 bases; bases outside gene matches: 10. The V gene's germline CDR1 is LGHNA and CDR2 YNFKEQ. The CDR3 DNA reads as TGTGCCAGCAGCCCTAACCATCTAGCGGGGGGTGAAGAGACCCAGTACTTC. Residues: CASSPNHLAGGEETQYF.

V and J are TRBV27 and TRBJ2-3; 7 nucleotides align to TRBD2. The CDR3 runs to 14 residues. CDR1 is MNHEY, CDR2 SMNVEV, per germline (reference sequence). V dropped 5 bases and J dropped 4; count of bases not matched to a gene: 6. The CDR3, as DNA: TGTGCCAGCAGTCGTCGGGAGGCGGCAGATACGCAGTATTTT. Residues: CASSRREAADTQYF.

This chain joins TRBV30 and TRBJ1-1; perhaps TRBD1 as D (6 bases). The germline V gene encodes CDR1 GTSNPN and CDR2 SVGIG (reference sequence). Trimming took 3 bases from V and 1 from J, leaving 9 bases between them. There are 13 residues in the CDR3. The CDR3 loop is CAWRWTENTEAFF. CDR3 coding DNA: TGTGCCTGGAGATGGACAGAGAACACTGAAGCTTTCTTT.

The chain couples TRBV11-3 to TRBJ2-3; 7 bases fit TRBD1. This CDR3 spans 15 amino acids. Germline V gene lookup returns CDR1 SGHNT and CDR2 YENEEA. J was trimmed by 0 bases and V by 5 bases; bases with no gene match: 5. The CDR3 DNA follows: TGTGCCAGCAGCGCCCGGGACAGTAGCACAGATACGCAGTATTTT. Its translation: CASSARDSSTDTQYF.

Only a few counts were recorded for this clone. The gene calls are TRBV7-6 and TRBJ2-2; D gene uncertain. The germline V gene has CDR1 SGHVS and CDR2 FNYEAQ. The CDR3 extends over 13 amino acids. V was pared by 5 bases and J by 6 bases, with 10 bases between. This CDR3 reads CASSPSRSGELFF. CDR3 DNA sequence: TGTGCCAGCAGCCCGAGTCGGTCCGGGGAGCTGTTTTTT. Complete variable domain (other parts from reference TRBV7-6 and TRBJ2-2): GAGVSQSPRYKVTKRGQDVALRCDPISGHVSLYWYRQALGQGPEFLTYFNYEAQQDKSGLPNDRFSAERPEGSISTLTIQRTEQRDSAMYRCASSPSRSGELFFGEGSRLTVL.

The gene calls are TRBV6-5 and TRBJ2-7, with a possible D match to TRBD1 (5 bases). Germline CDR1 is MNHEY and CDR2 is SVGAGI. V lost 1 base, J lost 2 bases, and 12 bases lay in between. The CDR3 contains 15 residues. CDR3 DNA: TGTGCCAGCAGTTACTTGGTGGCAGGGACCTACGAGCAGTACTTC. Amino acids: CASSYLVAGTYEQYF.

Only one count was recorded for this clone. The J gene is TRBJ1-2, the V gene TRBV7-9; TRBD1 is a possible D gene (6 bases). The CDR3 covers 14 residues. Germline V gene data show CDR1 as SEHNR and CDR2 as FQNEAQ (reference sequence). V was shortened by 3 bases and J by 4 bases, with 12 bases between the two germline ends. This CDR3 reads CASSFDRIGYGYTF. CDR3 coding DNA: TGTGCCAGCAGCTTTGACAGGATCGGCTATGGCTACACCTTC.

J is TRBJ2-4 and V is TRBV5-1; possible D gene TRBD1, 6 bases. V was pared by 0 bases and J by 5 bases, with 12 bases between. Germline CDR1 reads SGHRS; CDR2 reads YFSETQ. CDR3 size: 15 residues. CDR3 sequence reads: CASSLGQGHQNIQYF. CDR3 sequence (DNA): TGCGCCAGCAGCTTGGGGCAGGGGCATCAAAACATTCAGTACTTC.

The chain employs TRBV5-6 and TRBJ1-2; TRBD1 might be the D (5 bases). This CDR3 has 11 residues. Trimming removed 4 bases from V and 7 bases from J, with 8 bases in between. Looked up from germline, CDR1 is SGHDT and CDR2 is YYEEEE. The CDR3 region has the DNA TGTGCCAGCAGCATAGACAGTGGCTACACCTTC. It codes for CASSIDSGYTF.

The CDR3 bases are TGCGCCAGCAGCTCGGGGGACAGCACAGATACGCAGTATTTT. Its protein product is CASSSGDSTDTQYF. V is TRBV5-1 and J is TRBJ2-3; perhaps TRBD2 as D (6 bases). The CDR3 is 14 residues long. Germline V gives CDR1 SGHRS, CDR2 YFSETQ. Trimming took 3 bases from V and 0 from J, leaving 8 bases between them.

This chain joins TRBV5-1 and TRBJ2-1; 7 bases match TRBD2. V gave up 7 bases and J gave up 0 bases; unmatched junction bases: 7. Germline CDR1 and CDR2: SGHRS and YFSETQ. This CDR3 has 15 amino acids. The CDR3 protein is CASGGGRSSYNEQFF. For the CDR3, the DNA is TGCGCCAGCGGGGGGGGGAGGAGCTCCTACAATGAGCAGTTCTTC.

The chain joins TRBV5-6 to TRBJ2-7; D may be TRBD1 (6 bases). The CDR3 extends over 14 amino acids. The germline V gene has CDR1 SGHDT and CDR2 YYEEEE. V lost 4 bases and J 5 bases, leaving 16 bases between the germline ends. In nucleotides, the CDR3 is TGTGCCAGCAGCCGACAGGCTTGGGGGAACGAGCAGTACTTC. Its protein product is CASSRQAWGNEQYF.

V is TRBV6-5 and J is TRBJ2-5; tentative D call: TRBD2 (5 bases). Gene TRBJ2-7 matches the end of the DNA better, so the J call may be wrong. Germline V CDR1 and CDR2: MNHEY, SVGAGI. The length of the CDR3 is 13 residues. DNA for the CDR3: TGTGCCAGCAGAGGCGGGTCTATATACGAGCAGTACTTC. This sequence encodes CASRGGSIYEQYF.

The chain links TRBV2 to TRBJ1-2; D gene ambiguous. Trimming stripped 8 bases from V and 7 bases from J, with 11 bases between. This CDR3 spans 11 amino acids. Germline assignment: CDR1 SNHLY and CDR2 FYNNEI. CDR3 protein: CASSGGRGYTF. For the CDR3, the DNA is TGTGCCAGCTCGGGAGGCCGTGGCTACACCTTC.

This rearrangement joins TRBV28 to TRBJ2-5; 8 positions agree with TRBD1. The CDR3 is 14 residues long. Trimming took 6 bases from V and 5 from J; bases not matched to a gene: 8. Germline values: CDR1 MDHEN, CDR2 SYDVKM. CDR3 coding DNA: TGTGCCAGCAGCTTGACAGGGGAAGTCGAGACCCAGTACTTC. Residues: CASSLTGEVETQYF.

A few counts support this clone. CDR3 coding DNA: TGTGCCAGCAGCCCCCGGGTAGCCCAATCCTATGGCTACACCTTC. Encoded protein: CASSPRVAQSYGYTF. The chain carries TRBV6-1 and TRBJ1-2; D unclear. This CDR3 region has 15 residues. Per germline, CDR1 MNHNS and CDR2 SASEGT. V lost 6 bases and J 4 bases, leaving 18 bases between the germline ends.

The count of this clone is one. This chain links TRBV9 with TRBJ1-1; TRBD1 is a possible D gene (5 bases). V was clipped by 7 bases and J by 0 bases, with 13 bases between them. The germline CDR1 and CDR2 sequences are SGDLS and YYNGEE. The length of the CDR3 is 14 residues. This CDR3 reads CASGPGPMNTEAFF. The CDR3 DNA reads TGTGCCAGCGGTCCAGGGCCCATGAACACTGAAGCTTTCTTT. Full variable domain (remainder filled in from reference TRBV9 and TRBJ1-1): DSGVTQTPKHLITATGQRVTLRCSPRSGDLSVYWYQQSLDQGLQFLIQYYNGEERAKGNILERFSAQQFPDLHSELNLSSLELGDSALYFCASGPGPMNTEAFFGQGTRLTVV.

The CDR3: CASRQQGASYNSPLHF. The CDR3 DNA reads TGTGCCAGCAGGCAACAGGGGGCATCCTATAATTCACCCCTCCACTTT. The chain recombines TRBV28 with TRBJ1-6; 9 bases map to TRBD1. The junction had 4 bases not matched to a gene; V was cut back by 6 bases and J by 1 base. The germline V gene has CDR1 MDHEN and CDR2 SYDVKM. This CDR3 comprises 16 residues.

This chain connects TRBV7-9 to TRBJ1-1; no reliable D call. Trimming stripped 1 base from V and 4 bases from J, with 7 bases between. This CDR3 comprises 13 residues. CDR1 and CDR2 (germline): SEHNR, FQNEAQ (reference sequence). The CDR3 DNA reads as TGTGCCAGCAGCTTAGGAGGCGTCACTGAAGCTTTCTTT. Residues: CASSLGGVTEAFF. Variable domain in full (rest from reference TRBV7-9 and TRBJ1-1): DTGVSQNPRHKITKRGQNVTFRCDPISEHNRLYWYRQTLGQGPEFLTYFQNEAQLEKSRLLSDRFSAERPKGSFSTLEIQRTEQGDSAMYLCASSLGGVTEAFFGQGTRLTVV.

This clone has just a few counts. The chain employs TRBV5-1 and TRBJ2-3; 8 bases line up with TRBD2. Per the germline V gene, CDR1 is SGHRS and CDR2 is YFSETQ. CDR3 length equals 14 residues. After removal of 3 bases from V and 4 bases from J, the junction contained 4 bases not matched to a gene. This CDR3 is CASSSRLASDTQYF. For the CDR3, the DNA is TGCGCCAGCAGCTCTAGACTAGCGTCAGATACGCAGTATTTT.